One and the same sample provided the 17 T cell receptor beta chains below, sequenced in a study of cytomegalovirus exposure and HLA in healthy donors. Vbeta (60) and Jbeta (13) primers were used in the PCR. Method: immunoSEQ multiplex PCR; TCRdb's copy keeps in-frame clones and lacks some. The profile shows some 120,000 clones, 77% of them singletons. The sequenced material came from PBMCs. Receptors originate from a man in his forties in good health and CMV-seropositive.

The CDR3 sequence: CASSSGTGNNSPLHF. CDR3 bases: TGCGCCAGCAGCAGCGGGACAGGCAATAATTCACCCCTCCACTTT. The chain links TRBV5-1 to TRBJ1-6; 8 bases map to TRBD1. CDR1 SGHRS and CDR2 YFSETQ come from the germline V gene. The ends lost 4 bases at V and 5 bases at J; junction bases unmatched: 5. This CDR3 region has 15 residues.

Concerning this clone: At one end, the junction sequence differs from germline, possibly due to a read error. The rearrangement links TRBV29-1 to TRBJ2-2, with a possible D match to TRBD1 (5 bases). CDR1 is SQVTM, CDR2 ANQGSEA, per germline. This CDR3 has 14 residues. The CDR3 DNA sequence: TGCAGCGTTGGCACGCAGGGAACCACCGAGGAGCTGTTTTTT. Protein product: CSVGTQGTTEELFF.

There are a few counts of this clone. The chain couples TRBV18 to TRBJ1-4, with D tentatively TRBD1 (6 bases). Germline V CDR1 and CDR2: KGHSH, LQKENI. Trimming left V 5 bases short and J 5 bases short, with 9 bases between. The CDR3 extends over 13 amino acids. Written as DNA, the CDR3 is TGTGCCAGCTCAAGGGACATGAATGAAAAACTGTTTTTT. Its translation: CASSRDMNEKLFF.

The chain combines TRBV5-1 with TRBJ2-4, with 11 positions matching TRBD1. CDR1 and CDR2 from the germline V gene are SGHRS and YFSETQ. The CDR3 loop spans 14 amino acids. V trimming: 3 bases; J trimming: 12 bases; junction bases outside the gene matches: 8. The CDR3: CASSSGTGGDSQYF. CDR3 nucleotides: TGCGCCAGCAGCTCCGGGACAGGGGGGGACAGTCAGTACTTC.

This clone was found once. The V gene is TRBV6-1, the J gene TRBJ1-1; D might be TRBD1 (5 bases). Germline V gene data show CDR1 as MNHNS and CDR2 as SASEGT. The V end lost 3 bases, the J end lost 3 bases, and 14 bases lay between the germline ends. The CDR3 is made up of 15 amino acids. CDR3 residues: CASSDLGGRDTEAFF. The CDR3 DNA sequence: TGTGCCAGCAGTGATCTCGGGGGTAGGGACACTGAAGCTTTCTTT.

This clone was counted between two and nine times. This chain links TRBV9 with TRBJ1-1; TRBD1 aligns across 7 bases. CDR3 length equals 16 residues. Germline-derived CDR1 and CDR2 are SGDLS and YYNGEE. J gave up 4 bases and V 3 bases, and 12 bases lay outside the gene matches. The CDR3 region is CASSAKTGTEGTEAFF. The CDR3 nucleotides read TGTGCCAGCAGCGCAAAAACCGGGACAGAAGGCACTGAAGCTTTCTTT.

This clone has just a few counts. Written as DNA, the CDR3 is TGTGCCAGCAGCTTATACGGGGGGCAGGGCACTGAAGCTTTCTTT. Translating gives CASSLYGGQGTEAFF. V and J are TRBV7-2 and TRBJ1-1, with D perhaps matching TRBD1 (6 bases). V lost 2 bases to trimming and J lost 4 bases, with 14 bases between them. The CDR3 has 15 amino acids. CDR1 and CDR2 from the germline V gene are SGHTA and FQGNSA.

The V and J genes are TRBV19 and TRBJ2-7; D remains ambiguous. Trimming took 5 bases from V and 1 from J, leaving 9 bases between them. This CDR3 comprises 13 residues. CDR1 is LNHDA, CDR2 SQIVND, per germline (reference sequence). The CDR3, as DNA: TGTGCCAGTAGTTTCGGCAGGTCCTACGAGCAGTACTTC. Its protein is CASSFGRSYEQYF.

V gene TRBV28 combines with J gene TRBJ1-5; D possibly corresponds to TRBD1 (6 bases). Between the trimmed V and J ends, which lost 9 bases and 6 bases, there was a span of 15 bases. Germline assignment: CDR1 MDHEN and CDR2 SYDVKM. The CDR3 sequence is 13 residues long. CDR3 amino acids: CASTTGAVQPQHF. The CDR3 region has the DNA TGTGCCAGTACGACAGGCGCAGTTCAGCCCCAGCATTTT.

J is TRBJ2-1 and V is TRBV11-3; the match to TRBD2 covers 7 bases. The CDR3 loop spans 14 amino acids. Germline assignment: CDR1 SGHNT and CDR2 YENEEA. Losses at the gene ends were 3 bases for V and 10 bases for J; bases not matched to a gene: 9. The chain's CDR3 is CASSLGGGSGEQFF. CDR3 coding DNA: TGTGCCAGCAGCTTGGGGGGAGGGTCGGGCGAGCAGTTCTTC. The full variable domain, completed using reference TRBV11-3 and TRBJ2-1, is EAGVVQSPRYKIIEKKQPVAFWCNPISGHNTLYWYLQNLGQGPELLIRYENEEAVDDSQLPKDRFSAERLKGVDSTLKIQPAELGDSAVYLCASSLGGGSGEQFFGPGTRLTVL.

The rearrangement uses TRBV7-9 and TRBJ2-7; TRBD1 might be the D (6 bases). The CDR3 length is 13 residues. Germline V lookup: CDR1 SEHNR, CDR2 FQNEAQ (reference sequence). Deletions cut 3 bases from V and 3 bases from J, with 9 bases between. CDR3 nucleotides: TGTGCCAGCAGCTTGGGGGCTAGCTACGAGCAGTACTTC. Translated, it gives CASSLGASYEQYF.

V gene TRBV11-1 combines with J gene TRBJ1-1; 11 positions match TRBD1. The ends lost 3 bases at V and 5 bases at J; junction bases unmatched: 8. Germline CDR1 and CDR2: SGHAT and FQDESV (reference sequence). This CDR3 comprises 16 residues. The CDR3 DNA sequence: TGTGCCAGCAGCTTCCAATTGGGGACAGGGGGGACTGAAGCTTTCTTT. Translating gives CASSFQLGTGGTEAFF. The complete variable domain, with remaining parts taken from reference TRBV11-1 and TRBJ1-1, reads EAEVAQSPRYKITEKSQAVAFWCDPISGHATLYWYRQILGQGPELLVQFQDESVVDDSQLPKDRFSAERLKGVDSTLKIQPAELGDSAMYLCASSFQLGTGGTEAFFGQGTRLTVV.

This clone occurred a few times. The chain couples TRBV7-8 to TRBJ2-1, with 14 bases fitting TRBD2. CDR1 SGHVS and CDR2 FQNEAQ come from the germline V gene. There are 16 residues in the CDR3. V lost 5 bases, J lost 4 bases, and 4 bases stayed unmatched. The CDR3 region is CASSLWTSGGYNEQFF. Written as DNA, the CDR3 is TGTGCCAGCAGCCTATGGACTAGCGGGGGGTACAATGAGCAGTTCTTC.

This CDR3 reads CASSFKGQNHEQYF. CDR3 sequence (DNA): TGTGCCAGCAGCTTCAAGGGACAGAACCACGAGCAGTACTTC. This chain links TRBV7-2 with TRBJ2-7; 7 bases are a match to TRBD1. Germline CDR1 SGHTA, CDR2 FQGNSA. This CDR3 spans 14 amino acids. J was trimmed by 5 bases and V by 3 bases; bases with no gene match: 7.

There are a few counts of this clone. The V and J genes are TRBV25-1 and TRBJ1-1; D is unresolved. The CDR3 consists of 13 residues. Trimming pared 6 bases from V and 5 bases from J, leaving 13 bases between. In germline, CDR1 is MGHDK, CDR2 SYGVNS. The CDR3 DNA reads TGTGCCAGCAGATCTGGAGGCGGTACTGAAGCTTTCTTT. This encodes CASRSGGGTEAFF.

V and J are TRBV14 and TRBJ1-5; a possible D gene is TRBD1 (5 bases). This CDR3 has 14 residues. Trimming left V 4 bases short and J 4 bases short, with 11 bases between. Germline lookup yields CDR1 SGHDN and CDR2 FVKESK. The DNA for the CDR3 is TGTGCCAGCAGCCTGGTGGGACTTAATCAGCCCCAGCATTTT. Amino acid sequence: CASSLVGLNQPQHF.

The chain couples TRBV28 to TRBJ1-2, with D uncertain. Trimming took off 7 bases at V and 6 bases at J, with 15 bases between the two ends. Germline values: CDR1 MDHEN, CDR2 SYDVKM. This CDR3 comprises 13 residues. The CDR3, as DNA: TGTGCCAGCACCTCCGGGGTTAGGAATGGCTACACCTTC. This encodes CASTSGVRNGYTF.